Listed below are T cell receptor beta chains from one sample, sequenced in a study of cytomegalovirus exposure and HLA in healthy donors. Some clones are missing from TCRdb's copy, which holds only in-frame ones; the method was immunoSEQ multiplex PCR. The sample has about 180,000 clones; 86% are singletons. The specimen sequenced was PBMCs. These receptors came from a man aged 18 to 30 in good health and CMV-seropositive. Each CDR3 is given with its conserved first and last residue. The D gene is left open where the match is weak. Only part of the rows carry a size: once, few, many, or a class if the clone is expanded.

d_call: TRBD1; v_call: TRBV4-1; j_call: TRBJ2-3; clone_size: -; cdr3_aa: CASRGGGTGGKESTQYF; cdr3_nt: TGCGCCAGCCGGGGCGGTGGGACAGGGGGAAAGGAGAGTACGCAGTATTTT
d_call: TRBD1; v_call: TRBV5-1; j_call: TRBJ2-2; clone_size: -; cdr3_aa: CASSWETGPSGELFF; cdr3_nt: TGCGCCAGCAGCTGGGAGACAGGGCCAAGCGGGGAGCTGTTTTTT
d_call: TRBD1; v_call: TRBV2; j_call: TRBJ1-2; clone_size: -; cdr3_aa: CASSKTGVPPSDGYTF; cdr3_nt: TGTGCCAGCAGTAAGACAGGGGTCCCCCCCTCGGATGGCTACACCTTC
d_call: TRBD1; v_call: TRBV19; j_call: TRBJ1-1; clone_size: -; cdr3_aa: CASNRGPLGTEAFF; cdr3_nt: TGTGCCAGTAATAGGGGGCCCCTAGGCACTGAAGCTTTCTTT
d_call: TRBD2; v_call: TRBV5-8; j_call: TRBJ2-7; clone_size: once; cdr3_aa: CASSTRTSGMTYEQYF; cdr3_nt: TGTGCCAGCAGCACACGGACTAGCGGGATGACCTACGAGCAGTACTTC
d_call: -; v_call: TRBV7-3; j_call: TRBJ2-7; clone_size: once; cdr3_aa: CASSPLGGRGYEQYF; cdr3_nt: TGTGCCAGCAGCCCGCTTGGGGGCAGGGGCTACGAGCAGTACTTC
d_call: -; v_call: TRBV30; j_call: TRBJ2-7; clone_size: -; cdr3_aa: CAWGLFYEQYF; cdr3_nt: TGTGCCTGGGGACTTTTTTACGAGCAGTACTTC
d_call: -; v_call: TRBV2; j_call: TRBJ1-2; clone_size: -; cdr3_aa: CAVVGSGYTF; cdr3_nt: TGTGCTGTCGTCGGGAGTGGCTACACCTTC
d_call: -; v_call: TRBV18; j_call: TRBJ1-3; clone_size: -; cdr3_aa: CASSPRPSTASSGNTIYF; cdr3_nt: TGTGCCAGCTCACCGAGACCTTCGACAGCGAGCTCTGGAAACACCATATATTTT
d_call: TRBD1; v_call: TRBV25-1; j_call: TRBJ1-5; clone_size: -; cdr3_aa: CASKGQGGVVNQPQHF; cdr3_nt: TGTGCCAGCAAAGGACAGGGAGGAGTAGTCAATCAGCCCCAGCATTTT
d_call: -; v_call: TRBV5-1; j_call: TRBJ2-7; clone_size: -; cdr3_aa: CASSEPDSNEQYF; cdr3_nt: TGCGCCAGCAGCGAACCCGACTCCAACGAGCAGTACTTC
d_call: TRBD2; v_call: TRBV7-6; j_call: TRBJ2-5; clone_size: -; cdr3_aa: CASSLGLAVKGRTQYF; cdr3_nt: TGTGCCAGCAGCTTAGGACTAGCGGTCAAGGGCCGGACCCAGTACTTC
d_call: TRBD2; v_call: TRBV18; j_call: TRBJ2-6; clone_size: -; cdr3_aa: CASSPTSGPSGANVLTF; cdr3_nt: TGTGCCAGCTCACCGACTAGCGGACCCTCTGGGGCCAACGTCCTGACTTTC
d_call: -; v_call: TRBV11-2; j_call: TRBJ1-3; clone_size: -; cdr3_aa: CASSLAYRDPGNTIYF; cdr3_nt: TGTGCCAGCAGCTTGGCCTACAGGGACCCTGGAAACACCATATATTTT
d_call: TRBD1; v_call: TRBV6-5; j_call: TRBJ1-4; clone_size: -; cdr3_aa: CASRNRGLDEKLFF; cdr3_nt: TGTGCCAGCAGAAACAGGGGGCTCGATGAAAAACTGTTTTTT
d_call: TRBD1; v_call: TRBV7-9; j_call: TRBJ1-1; clone_size: -; cdr3_aa: CAGTGGNTEAFF; cdr3_nt: TGTGCGGGGACAGGGGGTAACACTGAAGCTTTCTTT
d_call: TRBD2; v_call: TRBV7-2; j_call: TRBJ2-7; clone_size: -; cdr3_aa: CASSSSGLPGTYF; cdr3_nt: TGTGCCAGCAGCTCCTCGGGACTACCTGGGACGTACTTC
d_call: -; v_call: TRBV12-5; j_call: TRBJ2-1; clone_size: -; cdr3_aa: CASTRGASDLNEQFF; cdr3_nt: TGTGCTAGTACGAGAGGGGCTAGCGATCTCAATGAGCAGTTCTTC
d_call: TRBD1; v_call: TRBV4-3; j_call: TRBJ1-3; clone_size: -; cdr3_aa: CASSLGTDGNTIYF; cdr3_nt: TGCGCCAGCAGCCTCGGGACAGATGGAAACACCATATATTTT
d_call: -; v_call: TRBV9; j_call: TRBJ1-2; clone_size: -; cdr3_aa: CASSVDVGVLYGYTF; cdr3_nt: TGTGCCAGCAGCGTAGATGTAGGGGTCCTATATGGCTACACCTTC
d_call: TRBD1; v_call: TRBV4-1; j_call: TRBJ1-5; clone_size: -; cdr3_aa: CASSPVGTAQPQHF; cdr3_nt: TGCGCCAGCAGCCCCGTAGGGACAGCTCAGCCCCAGCATTTT
d_call: TRBD2; v_call: TRBV4-2; j_call: TRBJ2-3; clone_size: few; cdr3_aa: CASSQGWLADRTDTQYF; cdr3_nt: TGTGCCAGCAGCCAAGGCTGGCTAGCGGACCGCACAGATACGCAGTATTTT